This section outlines one T cell receptor beta chain sequence together with its context. Its antigen remains undetermined. No qualities accompany the bases; no much larger clone lies one base away. From the cysteine through the phenylalanine, the CDR3 covers 14 amino acids. Of all the DNA, just the CDR3 is kept, 42 bases in frame from base 1. Trimmed from V: 3 bases; trimmed from J: 4 bases; junction bases lacking a gene match: 3. CDR1 and CDR2, per the germline V gene, are MGHDK and SYGVNS. Libraries were built with the immunoSEQ multiplex PCR assay. What TCRdb holds here is the immuneACCESS table cut down to in-frame rearrangements. Part of the clones is not present; checked against another copy, under half of the missing clones reflect an unresolved V gene, and the others are unexplained. Across this sample there are approximately 160,000 clones, with about 90% seen only once. Of the sample, around 2% falls within the top ten clones.

These data are taken from a study of control samples from healthy donors and cancer patients (TCRdb year 2020). The chain is made from TRBV25-1 and TRBJ2-3; a stretch of 8 junction bases matches TRBD2. Sequenced: blood. This clonotype was sampled from a woman between 40 and 50 years old in good health. The sequence in DNA is TGTGCCAGCAGTGATTTAGCGGGGTCAGATACGCAGTATTTT. Translation gives CASSDLAGSDTQYF.